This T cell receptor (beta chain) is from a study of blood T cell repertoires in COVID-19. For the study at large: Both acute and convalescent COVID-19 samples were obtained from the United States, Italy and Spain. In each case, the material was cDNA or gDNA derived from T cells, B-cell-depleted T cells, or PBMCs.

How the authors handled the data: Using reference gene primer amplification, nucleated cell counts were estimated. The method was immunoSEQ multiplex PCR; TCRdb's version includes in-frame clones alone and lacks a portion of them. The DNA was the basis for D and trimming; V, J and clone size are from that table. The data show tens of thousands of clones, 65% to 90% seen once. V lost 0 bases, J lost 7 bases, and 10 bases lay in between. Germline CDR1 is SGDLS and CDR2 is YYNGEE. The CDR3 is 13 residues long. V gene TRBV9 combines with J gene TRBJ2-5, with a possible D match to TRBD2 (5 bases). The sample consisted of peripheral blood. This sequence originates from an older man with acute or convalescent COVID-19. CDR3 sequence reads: CASSVGGSGTQYF. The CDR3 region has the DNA TGTGCCAGCAGCGTAGGAGGGAGCGGGACCCAGTACTTC. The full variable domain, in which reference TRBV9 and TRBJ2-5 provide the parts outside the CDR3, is DSGVTQTPKHLITATGQRVTLRCSPRSGDLSVYWYQQSLDQGLQFLIQYYNGEERAKGNILERFSAQQFPDLHSELNLSSLELGDSALYFCASSVGGSGTQYFGPGTRLLVL.